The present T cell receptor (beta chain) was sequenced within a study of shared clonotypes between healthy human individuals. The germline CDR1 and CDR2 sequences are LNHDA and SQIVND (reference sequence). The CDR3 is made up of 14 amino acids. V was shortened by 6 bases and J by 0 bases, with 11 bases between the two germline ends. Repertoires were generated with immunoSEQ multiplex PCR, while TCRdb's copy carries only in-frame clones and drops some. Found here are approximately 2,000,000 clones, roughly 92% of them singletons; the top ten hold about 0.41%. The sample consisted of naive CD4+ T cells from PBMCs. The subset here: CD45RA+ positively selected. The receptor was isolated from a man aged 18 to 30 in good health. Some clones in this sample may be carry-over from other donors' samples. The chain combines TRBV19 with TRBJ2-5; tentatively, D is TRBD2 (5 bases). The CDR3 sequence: CASSLAPHQETQYF. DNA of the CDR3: TGTGCCAGTAGCCTAGCCCCCCACCAAGAGACCCAGTACTTC.